This T cell receptor (beta chain) was identified during a study of shared clonotypes between healthy human individuals. The study's findings and limits: Sampling covered nothing but blood. Tissue TCR repertoires likely differ from those found in blood.

Clones were sequenced by immunoSEQ multiplex PCR, and TCRdb holds only the in-frame ones, with some missing. Here the sample spans 2 million to 2.5 million clones, just under 95% being singletons. V was pared by 4 bases and J by 6 bases, with 7 bases of the junction left unmatched. The CDR3 covers 14 residues. CDR1 and CDR2 (germline): LNHDA, SQIVND (reference sequence). Every contributor of samples was a Caucasian grown-up residing in Nashville, Tennessee. A remark on this clone: Its antigen is still unknown.

The receptor was derived from a man aged 18 to 30 in good health. Some clones in this sample may be carry-over from other donors' samples. This chain joins TRBV19 and TRBJ2-7, with 9 bases identical to TRBD1. The source material was naive CD4+ T cells from PBMCs. Subset reported: CD45RA+ positively selected. For the CDR3, the DNA is TGTGCCAGTAGTAGGGGACAGGGAGGAGGCGAGCAGTACTTC. Its protein product is CASSRGQGGGEQYF.